This T cell receptor (beta chain) derives from a study of cytomegalovirus exposure and HLA in healthy donors. The PCR employed 60 Vbeta primers together with 13 Jbeta primers. Libraries were prepared by immunoSEQ multiplex PCR; TCRdb keeps only in-frame clonotypes and omits some of them. The sample records fewer than 150,000 clones, 75% to 90% being singletons. Trimming removed 5 bases from V and 0 bases from J, with 5 bases in between. This CDR3 spans 12 amino acids. Looked up from germline, CDR1 is SEHNR and CDR2 is FQNEAQ (reference sequence). The clonotype originates from a man in his forties in good health and CMV-seronegative. Specimen: PBMCs. The chain is built from TRBV7-9 and TRBJ2-7; D gene ambiguous. DNA for the CDR3: TGTGCCAGCAGCCCTAGCTCCTACGAGCAGTACTTC. The encoded protein is CASSPSSYEQYF. The entire variable domain, with the rest obtained from reference TRBV7-9 and TRBJ2-7, is as follows: DTGVSQNPRHKITKRGQNVTFRCDPISEHNRLYWYRQTLGQGPEFLTYFQNEAQLEKSRLLSDRFSAERPKGSFSTLEIQRTEQGDSAMYLCASSPSSYEQYFGPGTRLTVT.